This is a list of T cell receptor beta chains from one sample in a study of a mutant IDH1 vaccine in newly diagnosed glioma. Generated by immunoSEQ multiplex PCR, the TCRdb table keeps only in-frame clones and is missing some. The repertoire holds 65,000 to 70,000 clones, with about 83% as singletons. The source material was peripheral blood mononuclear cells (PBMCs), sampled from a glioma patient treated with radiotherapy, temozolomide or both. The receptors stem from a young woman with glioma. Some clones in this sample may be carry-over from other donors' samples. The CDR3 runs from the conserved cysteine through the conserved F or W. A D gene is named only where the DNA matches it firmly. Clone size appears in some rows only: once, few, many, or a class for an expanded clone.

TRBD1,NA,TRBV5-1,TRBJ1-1,TGCGCCAGCAGCTCTACAGGGGGTAGGAGGGGAGTCACTGAAGCTTTCTTT,CASSSTGGRRGVTEAFF
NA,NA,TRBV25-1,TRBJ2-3,TGTGCCAGCAGTGAATGGGTAGGGGGCACAGATACGCAGTATTTT,CASSEWVGGTDTQYF
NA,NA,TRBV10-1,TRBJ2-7,TGCGCCAGCATCAAAATTGGGACTTTCGGCTACGAGCAGTACTTC,CASIKIGTFGYEQYF
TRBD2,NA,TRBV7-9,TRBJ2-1,TGTGCCAGCAGCTTAGGACTAGCGGGAGGTCCAAGACTCTACAATGAGCAGTTCTTC,CASSLGLAGGPRLYNEQFF
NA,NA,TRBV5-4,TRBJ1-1,TGTGCCAGCAGCATACAGACAGGCACGAACACTGAAGCTTTCTTT,CASSIQTGTNTEAFF
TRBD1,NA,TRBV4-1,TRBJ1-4,TGCGCCAGCAGCCCGGCTCCGGGACAGACGGGGTTAACTAATGAAAAACTGTTTTTT,CASSPAPGQTGLTNEKLFF
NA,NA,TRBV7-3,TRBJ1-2,TGTGCCAGCAGCTTAAAGGGGTTGGGGCAGGGCCGGGGCTACACCTTC,CASSLKGLGQGRGYTF
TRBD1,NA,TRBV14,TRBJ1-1,TGTGCCAGCAGCCAAGAGAGGGCCGACAGGGCTGATACTGAAGCTTTCTTT,CASSQERADRADTEAFF
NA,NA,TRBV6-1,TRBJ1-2,TGTGCCAGCAGTGTCGGCAGGGAGAAATATGGCTACACCTTC,CASSVGREKYGYTF
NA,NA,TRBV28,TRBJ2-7,TGTGCCAGCAGTTTCCACGAGCAGTACTTC,CASSFHEQYF
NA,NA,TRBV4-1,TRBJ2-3,TGCGCCAGCAGCCAAGAAGGTTCTGGGGGACCGACAGATACGCAGTATTTT,CASSQEGSGGPTDTQYF
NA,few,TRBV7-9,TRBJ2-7,TGTGCCAGCAGGACTACAGGGTCCTACGAGCAGTACTTC,CASRTTGSYEQYF
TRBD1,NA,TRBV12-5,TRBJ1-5,TGTGCTAGTGGTTTCGGACAGGGAACCCAGCATTTT,CASGFGQGTQHF
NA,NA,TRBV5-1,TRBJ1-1,TGCGCCAGCAGCTCGTCCGGACGGAACACTGAAGCTTTCTTT,CASSSSGRNTEAFF
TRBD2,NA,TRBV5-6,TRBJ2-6,TGTGCCAGCAGCCCGGTCCACGGGGGGGTGGGGGCCAACGTCCTGACTTTC,CASSPVHGGVGANVLTF
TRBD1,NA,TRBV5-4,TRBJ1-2,TGTGCCAGCAGCGGAAGGGACAGGGGCTATGGCTACACCTTC,CASSGRDRGYGYTF
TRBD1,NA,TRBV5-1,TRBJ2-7,TGCGCCAGCAGCTATAATCCGGGACAGGTGGCCTACGAGCAGTACTTC,CASSYNPGQVAYEQYF
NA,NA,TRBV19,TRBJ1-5,TGTGCCAGTAGTCCCCGGGGTAGCAATCAGCCCCAGCATTTT,CASSPRGSNQPQHF
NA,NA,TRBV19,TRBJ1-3,TGTGCCAGTAGTATAGCGGAAAACACCATATATTTT,CASSIAENTIYF
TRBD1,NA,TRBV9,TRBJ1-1,TGTGCCAGCAGCGTTCAGGGGGCGAACACTGAAGCTTTCTTT,CASSVQGANTEAFF
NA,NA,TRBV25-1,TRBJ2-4,TGTGCCAGCAGTGATGGCGTCCTAGCCAAAAACATTCAGTACTTC,CASSDGVLAKNIQYF
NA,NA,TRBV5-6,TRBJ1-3,TGTGCCAGCAGGAGGGGCAGATTGGCTGGAAACACCATATATTTT,CASRRGRLAGNTIYF
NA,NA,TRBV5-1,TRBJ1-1,TGCGCCAGCAGCTACCGGACAGATCCAAACACTGAAGCTTTCTTT,CASSYRTDPNTEAFF
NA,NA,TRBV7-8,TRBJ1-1,TGTGCCAGCAGCTTAAGGCTGGCTAACACTGAAGCTTTCTTT,CASSLRLANTEAFF
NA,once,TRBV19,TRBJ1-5,TGTGCCAGTACCCTCTACTCGGGGATGGGTAATCAGCCCCAGCATTTT,CASTLYSGMGNQPQHF
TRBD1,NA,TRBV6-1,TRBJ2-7,TGTGCCAGCAGTGAAGTCACCGGGACAGGGGGCGTCGAGCAGTACTTC,CASSEVTGTGGVEQYF
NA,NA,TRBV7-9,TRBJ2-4,TGTGCCAGCACCCCCGGGGATATAGCCAAAAACATTCAGTACTTC,CASTPGDIAKNIQYF
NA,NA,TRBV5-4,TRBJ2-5,TGTGCCAGCAGTACTGCAGGGGCGCAAGAGACCCAGTACTTC,CASSTAGAQETQYF
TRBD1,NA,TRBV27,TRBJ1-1,TGTGCCAGCAGTCCCCCCCGCAGGGGGGACACTGAAGCTTTCTTT,CASSPPRRGDTEAFF
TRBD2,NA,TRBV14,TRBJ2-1,TGTGCCAGCAGCCTAATAACTAGCGGGAGGTACAATGAGCAGTTCTTC,CASSLITSGRYNEQFF
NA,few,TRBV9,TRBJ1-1,TGTGCCAGCAGCGTAGAAGTGAACACTGAAGCTTTCTTT,CASSVEVNTEAFF
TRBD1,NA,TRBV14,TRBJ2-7,TGTGCCAGCAGCCGGACAGGTACCTACGAGCAGTACTTC,CASSRTGTYEQYF
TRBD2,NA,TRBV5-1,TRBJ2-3,TGCGCCAGCAGCTTGGCTAGCGGGCCGGGCACAGATACGCAGTATTTT,CASSLASGPGTDTQYF
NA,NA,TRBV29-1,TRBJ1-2,TGCAGCGTTGACCTCAATGGCTACACCTTC,CSVDLNGYTF
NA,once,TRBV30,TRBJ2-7,TGTGCCTGGAAGACGCGACGGGCCCACTCCTACGAGCAGTACTTC,CAWKTRRAHSYEQYF
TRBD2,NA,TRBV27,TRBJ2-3,TGTGCCAGCAGTCTCGGGACTAGCGTAAAAGATACGCAGTATTTT,CASSLGTSVKDTQYF
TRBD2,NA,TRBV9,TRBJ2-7,TGTGCCAGCAGCGAACTAGCGGGAGGGCCCTACGAGCAGTACTTC,CASSELAGGPYEQYF
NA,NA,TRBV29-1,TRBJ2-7,TGCAGCGTTGAAGACCACAGGCAGAGCTCCTACGAGCAGTACTTC,CSVEDHRQSSYEQYF
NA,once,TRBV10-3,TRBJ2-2,TGTGCCATCAGCTCAGGGGGAGGTACCGGGGAGCTGTTTTTT,CAISSGGGTGELFF
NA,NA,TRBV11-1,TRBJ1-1,TGTGCCAGCAGCGAGGGTCCACGGACTGAAGCTTTCTTT,CASSEGPRTEAFF
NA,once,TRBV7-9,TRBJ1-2,TGTGCCAGCAGCTTAGCCGCTAACTATGGCTACACCTTC,CASSLAANYGYTF
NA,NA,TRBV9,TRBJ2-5,TGTGCCAGCAGCGGCCAAGAGACCCAGTACTTC,CASSGQETQYF
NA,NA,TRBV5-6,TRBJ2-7,TGTGCCAGCAGCTTGGTCCGCCGACGCTCTCACGAGCAGTACTTC,CASSLVRRRSHEQYF